This T cell receptor (beta chain) was recorded in a study of immune evolution from preneoplasia to lung adenocarcinoma. Profiling relied on immunoSEQ multiplex PCR, and the TCRdb table lists in-frame clones only, not all of them. The sample shows more than 4,000 clones, roughly four fifths of them seen only once. As for this clone: Its antigen is unidentified.

Study results and limitations: Later-stage lesions appeared to have more T cells, more diversity, less clonality. Normal lung had the highest top T cell clone frequencies.

Germline V gene sequence: CDR1 MGHRA, CDR2 YSYEKL. The CDR3 runs to 15 residues. V was clipped by 1 base and J by 0 bases, with 9 bases between them. The chain joins TRBV4-1 to TRBJ2-5, with unresolved D. This sequence originates from a person between 50 and 69 years old with lung adenocarcinoma. The source material was FFPE normal lung tissue adjacent to the tumor. CDR3 protein: CASSQGGPNQETQYF. The CDR3 DNA reads as TGCGCCAGCAGCCAAGGCGGCCCCAACCAAGAGACCCAGTACTTC.